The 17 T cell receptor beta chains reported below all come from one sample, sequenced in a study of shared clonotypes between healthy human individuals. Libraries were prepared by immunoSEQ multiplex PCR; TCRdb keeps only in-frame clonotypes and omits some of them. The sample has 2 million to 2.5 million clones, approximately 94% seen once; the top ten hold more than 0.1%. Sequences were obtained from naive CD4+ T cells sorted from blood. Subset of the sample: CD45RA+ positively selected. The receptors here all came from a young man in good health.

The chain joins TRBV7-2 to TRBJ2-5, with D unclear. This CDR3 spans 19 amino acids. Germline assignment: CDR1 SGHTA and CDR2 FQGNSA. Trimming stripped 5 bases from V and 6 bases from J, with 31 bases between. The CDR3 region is CASSVHPLPSGTGAKTQYF. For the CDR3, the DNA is TGTGCCAGCAGCGTCCACCCTCTTCCCTCGGGTACCGGAGCCAAGACCCAGTACTTC.

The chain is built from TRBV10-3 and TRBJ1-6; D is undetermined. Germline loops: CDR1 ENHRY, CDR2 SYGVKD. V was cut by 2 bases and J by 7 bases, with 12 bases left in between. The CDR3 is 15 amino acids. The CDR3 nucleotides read TGTGCCATCAGTGAGGTTTTGGGCAGGAATTCACCCCTCCACTTT. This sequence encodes CAISEVLGRNSPLHF.

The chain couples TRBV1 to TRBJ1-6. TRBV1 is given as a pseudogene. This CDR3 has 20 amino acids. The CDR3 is CTSSQGFIGGATFRDSPLHF. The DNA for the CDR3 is TGCACCAGCAGCCAAGGGTTCATCGGGGGCGCGACTTTTCGGGATTCACCCCTCCACTTT.

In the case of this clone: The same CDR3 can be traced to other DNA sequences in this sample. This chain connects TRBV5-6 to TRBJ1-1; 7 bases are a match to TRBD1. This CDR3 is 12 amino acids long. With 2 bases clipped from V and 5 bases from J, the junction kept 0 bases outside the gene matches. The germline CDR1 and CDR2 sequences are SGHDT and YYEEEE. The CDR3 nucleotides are TGTGCCAGCAGCTTCAGGGGGACTGAAGCTTTCTTT. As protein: CASSFRGTEAFF.

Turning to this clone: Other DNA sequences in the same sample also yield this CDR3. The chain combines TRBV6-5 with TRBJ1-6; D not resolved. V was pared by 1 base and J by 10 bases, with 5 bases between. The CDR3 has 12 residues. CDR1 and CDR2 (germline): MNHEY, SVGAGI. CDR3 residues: CASSYLHSPLHF. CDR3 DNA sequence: TGTGCCAGCAGTTACTTACACTCACCCCTCCACTTT.

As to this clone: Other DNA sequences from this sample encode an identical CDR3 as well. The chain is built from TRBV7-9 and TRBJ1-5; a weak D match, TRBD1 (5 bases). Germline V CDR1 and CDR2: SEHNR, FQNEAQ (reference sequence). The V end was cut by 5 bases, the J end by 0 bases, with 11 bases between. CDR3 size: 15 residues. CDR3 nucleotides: TGTGCCAGCAGCCCCGGGGGTTATAGCAATCAGCCCCAGCATTTT. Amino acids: CASSPGGYSNQPQHF.

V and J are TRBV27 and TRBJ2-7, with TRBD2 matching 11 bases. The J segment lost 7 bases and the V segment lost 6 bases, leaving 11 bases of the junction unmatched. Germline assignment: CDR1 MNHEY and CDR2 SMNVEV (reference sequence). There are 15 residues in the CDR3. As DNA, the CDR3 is TGTGCCAGCAGCTCCCTTCTAGCGGGGGGTTCTGAGCAGTACTTC. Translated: CASSSLLAGGSEQYF.

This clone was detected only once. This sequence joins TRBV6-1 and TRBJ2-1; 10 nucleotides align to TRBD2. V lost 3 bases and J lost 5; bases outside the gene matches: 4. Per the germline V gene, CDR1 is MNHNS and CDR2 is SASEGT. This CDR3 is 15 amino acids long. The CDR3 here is CASSDERGGNNEQFF. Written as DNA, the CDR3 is TGTGCCAGCAGTGATGAGCGGGGGGGCAACAATGAGCAGTTCTTC.

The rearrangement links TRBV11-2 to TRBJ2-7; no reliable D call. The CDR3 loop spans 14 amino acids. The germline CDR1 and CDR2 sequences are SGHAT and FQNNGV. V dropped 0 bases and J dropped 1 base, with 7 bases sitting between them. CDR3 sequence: CASSLDGASYEQYF. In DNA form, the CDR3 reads TGTGCCAGCAGCTTAGATGGTGCTTCCTACGAGCAGTACTTC.

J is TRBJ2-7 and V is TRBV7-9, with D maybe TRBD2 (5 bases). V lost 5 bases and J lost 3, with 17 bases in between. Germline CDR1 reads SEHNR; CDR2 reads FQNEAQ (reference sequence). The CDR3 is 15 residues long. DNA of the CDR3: TGTGCCAGCAGCCCACTAGACACTCGTTTCTACGAGCAGTACTTC. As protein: CASSPLDTRFYEQYF. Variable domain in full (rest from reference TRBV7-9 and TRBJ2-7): DTGVSQNPRHKITKRGQNVTFRCDPISEHNRLYWYRQTLGQGPEFLTYFQNEAQLEKSRLLSDRFSAERPKGSFSTLEIQRTEQGDSAMYLCASSPLDTRFYEQYFGPGTRLTVT.

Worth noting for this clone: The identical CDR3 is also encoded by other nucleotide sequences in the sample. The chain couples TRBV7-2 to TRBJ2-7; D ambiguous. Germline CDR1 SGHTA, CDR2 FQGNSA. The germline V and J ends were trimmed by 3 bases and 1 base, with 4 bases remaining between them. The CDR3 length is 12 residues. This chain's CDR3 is CASSFASYEQYF. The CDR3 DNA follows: TGTGCCAGCAGCTTCGCTTCCTACGAGCAGTACTTC. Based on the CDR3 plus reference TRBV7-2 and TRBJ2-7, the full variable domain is GAGVSQSPSNKVTEKGKDVELRCDPISGHTALYWYRQSLGQGLEFLIYFQGNSAPDKSGLPSDRFSAERTGGSVSTLTIQRTQQEDSAVYLCASSFASYEQYFGPGTRLTVT.

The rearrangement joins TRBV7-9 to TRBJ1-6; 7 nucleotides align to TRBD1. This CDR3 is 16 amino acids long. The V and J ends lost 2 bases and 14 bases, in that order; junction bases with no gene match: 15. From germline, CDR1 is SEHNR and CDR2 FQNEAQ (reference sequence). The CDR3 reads CASSLLRTGGGGTLHF. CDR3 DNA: TGTGCCAGCAGCTTACTCCGGACAGGCGGCGGGGGAACCCTCCACTTT.

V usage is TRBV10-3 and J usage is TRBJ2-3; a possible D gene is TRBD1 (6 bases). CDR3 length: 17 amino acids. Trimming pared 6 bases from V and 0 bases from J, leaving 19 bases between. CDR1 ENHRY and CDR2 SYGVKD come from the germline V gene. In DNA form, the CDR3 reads TGTGCCATCAGAGGAACAGGGTCCCCGACTAGCACAGATACGCAGTATTTT. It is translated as CAIRGTGSPTSTDTQYF.

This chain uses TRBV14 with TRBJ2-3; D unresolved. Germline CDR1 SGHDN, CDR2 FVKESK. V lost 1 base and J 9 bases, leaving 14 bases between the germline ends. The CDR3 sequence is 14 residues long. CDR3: CASSQGLVSNTQYF. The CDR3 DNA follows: TGTGCCAGCAGCCAAGGGCTAGTTAGCAACACGCAGTATTTT. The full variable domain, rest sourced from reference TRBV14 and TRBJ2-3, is EAGVTQFPSHSVIEKGQTVTLRCDPISGHDNLYWYRRVMGKEIKFLLHFVKESKQDESGMPNNRFLAERTGGTYSTLKVQPAELEDSGVYFCASSQGLVSNTQYFGPGTRLTVL.

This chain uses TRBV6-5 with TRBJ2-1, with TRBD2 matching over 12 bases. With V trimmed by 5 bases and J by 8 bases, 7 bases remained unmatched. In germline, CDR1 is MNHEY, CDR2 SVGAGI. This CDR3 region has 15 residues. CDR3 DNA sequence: TGTGCCAGCAGTCAAACTAGCGGGAGGTCCCATGAGCAGTTCTTC. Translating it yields CASSQTSGRSHEQFF.

The CDR3 region has the DNA TGTGCCAGCAGCACGGCGACTAGCGGCTACGAGCAGTACTTC. Translating it yields CASSTATSGYEQYF. The V and J genes are TRBV7-2 and TRBJ2-7; 9 bases are a match to TRBD2. The CDR3 runs 14 residues. Trimming removed 5 bases from V and 3 bases from J; junction bases left unmatched: 5. Germline V CDR1 and CDR2: SGHTA, FQGNSA.

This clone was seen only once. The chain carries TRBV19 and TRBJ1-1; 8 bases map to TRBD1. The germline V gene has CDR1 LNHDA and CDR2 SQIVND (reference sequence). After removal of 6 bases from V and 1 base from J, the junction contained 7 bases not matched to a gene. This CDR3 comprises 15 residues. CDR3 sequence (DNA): TGTGCCAGTAGAGGCAGGGGGCTGGGGAACACTGAAGCTTTCTTT. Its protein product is CASRGRGLGNTEAFF.